The 26 T cell receptor beta chains reported below all come from one sample, sequenced in a study of OX40 agonist ivuxolimab in advanced cancers. To prepare the library, the immunoSEQ multiplex PCR assay was applied. Imported from immuneACCESS, the table was reduced by TCRdb to in-frame sequences with V and J called. These copies leave out some clones; in studies compared against another copy, an unresolved V gene accounts for under half, and the cause of the remainder is not known. This sample has about 100,000 clones in its table, and 70% to 90% of those were observed once. The ten largest clones add up to approximately 0.16% of the sample. Sequencing was performed on CD4+ or CD8+ T cells sorted from blood, taken in a trial of the OX40 agonist ivuxolimab. These receptors originate from an adult with an advanced solid tumor such as melanoma, head and neck, liver or kidney cancer.

This chain joins TRBV6-1 and TRBJ1-5; 8 positions match TRBD1. This CDR3 comprises 14 residues. In germline, CDR1 is MNHNS, CDR2 SASEGT. V gave up 6 bases and J gave up 7 bases; unmatched junction bases: 8. The CDR3 loop reads CASSPTGDGQPQHF. CDR3 nucleotides: TGTGCCAGCAGCCCGACAGGGGATGGGCAGCCCCAGCATTTT.

To note about this clone: Other DNA sequences in this sample translate to the same CDR3. The chain is built from TRBV5-1 and TRBJ1-1, with no clear D. The germline CDR1 and CDR2 sequences are SGHRS and YFSETQ. The CDR3 is 12 amino acids. V was shortened by 1 base and J by 3 bases, with 4 bases between the two germline ends. CDR3 coding DNA: TGCGCCAGCAGCTTGTCGCACACTGAAGCTTTCTTT. This sequence encodes CASSLSHTEAFF.

The rearrangement links TRBV19 to TRBJ1-5; D may be TRBD1 (6 bases). CDR3 length: 12 amino acids. CDR1 and CDR2 (germline): LNHDA, SQIVND (reference sequence). V was pared by 0 bases and J by 12 bases, with 9 bases between. The CDR3 DNA sequence: TGTGCCAGTAGTATAGAGGGCAGGGGCCAGCATTTT. This gives the protein CASSIEGRGQHF.

The chain employs TRBV21-1 and TRBJ1-2; the D call of TRBD1 is as the table states it, not checked on the DNA. TRBV21-1 is marked as a pseudogene. The CDR3 loop spans 14 amino acids. CDR3 protein: CASSKAPWAYGYTF. The CDR3 DNA reads as TGTGCCAGCAGCAAAGCGCCTTGGGCCTATGGCTACACCTTC.

This clone has only one observation. The rearrangement uses TRBV5-3 and TRBJ2-5, with D possibly matching TRBD2 (7 bases). TRBV5-3 is known as an ORF, though its function is uncertain. Deletions cut 5 bases from V and 1 base from J, with 24 bases between. The CDR3 has 18 amino acids. The DNA for the CDR3 is TGTGCCAGAAGTTACCCACAAGTTGGGGGGGACACCCAAGAGACCCAGTACTTC. Translation gives CARSYPQVGGDTQETQYF.

The genes are TRBV19 and TRBJ2-3; D is undetermined. The CDR3 is 11 amino acids. Germline V lookup: CDR1 LNHDA, CDR2 SQIVND (reference sequence). V was cut by 8 bases and J by 1 base, with 4 bases left in between. DNA for the CDR3: TGTGCCAGTGGAGGCACAGATACGCAGTATTTT. Translated, it gives CASGGTDTQYF.

This chain uses TRBV25-1 with TRBJ1-4; weak D call: TRBD1 (5 bases). The CDR3 is 14 amino acids. V was cut by 4 bases and J by 7 bases, with 13 bases left in between. The germline V gene encodes CDR1 MGHDK and CDR2 SYGVNS. CDR3 sequence (DNA): TGTGCCAGCAGTGGTGGGGGGACGGTTGAAAAACTGTTTTTT. This gives the protein CASSGGGTVEKLFF. The complete variable domain, with remaining parts taken from reference TRBV25-1 and TRBJ1-4, reads EADIYQTPRYLVIGTGKKITLECSQTMGHDKMYWYQQDPGMELHLIHYSYGVNSTEKGDLSSESTVSRIRTEHFPLTLESARPSHTSQYLCASSGGGTVEKLFFGSGTQLSVL.

V and J are TRBV7-9 and TRBJ2-5; 9 bases fit TRBD1. With 5 bases clipped from V and 7 bases from J, the junction kept 14 bases outside the gene matches. The CDR3 spans 16 residues. Germline values: CDR1 SEHNR, CDR2 FQNEAQ (reference sequence). The chain's CDR3 is CASSLSVRTGVGTQYF. CDR3 nucleotide sequence: TGTGCCAGCAGCCTTAGTGTCCGGACAGGGGTGGGGACCCAGTACTTC.

This clone was observed a handful of times. The J gene is TRBJ1-5, the V gene TRBV7-9; the D is unclear. The CDR3 spans 14 residues. The V gene lost 5 bases and the J gene lost 4 bases, with 12 bases spanning the gap. Germline loops: CDR1 SEHNR, CDR2 FQNEAQ (reference sequence). In nucleotides, the CDR3 is TGTGCCAGCAGCCTTAATGGCAGAAATCAGCCCCAGCATTTT. Translating gives CASSLNGRNQPQHF.

The chain links TRBV7-9 to TRBJ2-2, with D maybe TRBD2 (5 bases). The CDR3 is 16 residues long. V dropped 1 base and J dropped 0 bases, with 9 bases sitting between them. From germline, CDR1 is SEHNR and CDR2 FQNEAQ (reference sequence). CDR3 sequence reads: CASSLGTGTNTGELFF. The CDR3 DNA reads TGTGCCAGCAGCTTAGGGACGGGGACGAACACCGGGGAGCTGTTTTTT.

The CDR3: CASSFFTGGTYEQYF. The CDR3 DNA sequence: TGTGCCAGCAGCTTTTTCACAGGGGGAACCTACGAGCAGTACTTC. The chain couples TRBV7-9 to TRBJ2-7; 8 bases fit TRBD1. Germline CDR1 SEHNR, CDR2 FQNEAQ (reference sequence). There are 15 residues in the CDR3. The trim removed 3 bases at V and 2 bases at J, leaving 6 bases unmatched.

V gene TRBV6-1 combines with J gene TRBJ1-2, with D possibly being TRBD1 (6 bases). With 2 bases removed from V and 2 bases from J, the gap between germline ends came to 6 bases. Germline V gene data show CDR1 as MNHNS and CDR2 as SASEGT. This CDR3 region has 13 residues. The chain's CDR3 is CASSETGNYGYTF. As DNA, the CDR3 is TGTGCCAGCAGTGAAACAGGGAACTATGGCTACACCTTC.

In this sample, this clone turned up a few times. V is TRBV5-4 and J is TRBJ1-4; no clear D gene. Trimming took off 3 bases at V and 6 bases at J, with 9 bases between the two ends. The CDR3 has 13 amino acids. CDR1 is SGHNT, CDR2 YYREEE, per germline (reference sequence). The CDR3 DNA is TGTGCCAGCAGCTACGAGAGGGATGAAAAACTGTTTTTT. Translated: CASSYERDEKLFF.

CDR3 sequence reads: CASSTRRHNEQFF. As DNA, the CDR3 is TGTGCCAGCAGCACCCGCCGTCACAATGAGCAGTTCTTC. This chain uses TRBV7-9 with TRBJ2-1; D remains unclear. CDR1 is SEHNR, CDR2 FQNEAQ, per germline (reference sequence). This CDR3 is 13 amino acids long. Trimming left V 5 bases short and J 5 bases short, with 10 bases between.

The CDR3 nucleotides are TGCGCCAGCAGCCTGGGGGGGACATCGTCACGAACGAACACCGGGGAGCTGTTTTTT. Translation gives CASSLGGTSSRTNTGELFF. The rearrangement uses TRBV5-1 and TRBJ2-2; D may be TRBD2 (7 bases). Germline V lookup: CDR1 SGHRS, CDR2 YFSETQ. V was cut by 4 bases and J by 0 bases, with 22 bases left in between. The CDR3 length is 19 residues.

In nucleotides, the CDR3 is TGTGCCAGCAGTTACTCTCGGACTAGCGGGAGTGCCGAGCAGTACTTC. Translated: CASSYSRTSGSAEQYF. This chain uses TRBV6-6 with TRBJ2-7, with TRBD2 identical over 13 bases. V lost 0 bases and J lost 6; bases outside the gene matches: 5. Germline loops: CDR1 MNHNY, CDR2 SVGAGI (reference sequence). The CDR3 length is 16 residues.

The J gene is TRBJ2-1, the V gene TRBV6-5, with TRBD1 as a possible D gene (6 bases). The CDR3 spans 15 residues. The V end lost 2 bases, the J end lost 8 bases, and 16 bases lay between the germline ends. Germline values: CDR1 MNHEY, CDR2 SVGAGI. The chain's CDR3 is CASSYLTGTMYEQFF. CDR3 nucleotides: TGTGCCAGCAGTTACCTGACAGGCACTATGTATGAGCAGTTCTTC.

This clone was seen only a few times. The rearrangement joins TRBV9 to TRBJ1-2; D possibly corresponds to TRBD1 (5 bases). In germline, CDR1 is SGDLS, CDR2 YYNGEE. The CDR3 covers 13 residues. V gave up 0 bases and J gave up 7 bases, with 10 bases separating them. DNA for the CDR3: TGTGCCAGCAGCGTAGACGGGGGGTTTGGCTACACCTTC. It translates to CASSVDGGFGYTF.

This clone was observed a handful of times. The CDR3 nucleotides read TGTGCCAGCAGTTTATCAGGGACAATCTATGGCTACACCTTC. Protein: CASSLSGTIYGYTF. The chain carries TRBV27 and TRBJ1-2; perhaps TRBD1 as D (6 bases). Trimming took off 0 bases at V and 4 bases at J, with 9 bases between the two ends. CDR1 and CDR2 (germline): MNHEY, SMNVEV (reference sequence). The CDR3 is 14 residues long.

This chain connects TRBV2 to TRBJ2-3; 10 bases fit TRBD2. The germline CDR1 and CDR2 sequences are SNHLY and FYNNEI. The J segment lost 0 bases and the V segment lost 3 bases, leaving 15 bases of the junction unmatched. The CDR3 is 20 amino acids. As DNA, the CDR3 is TGTGCCAGCAGTGACCTACAGGACAGCGGGGGGGAACTTAGCACAGATACGCAGTATTTT. Amino acid sequence: CASSDLQDSGGELSTDTQYF.

The chain is built from TRBV29-1 and TRBJ1-6, with D unresolved. The CDR3 is 13 amino acids. V was trimmed by 7 bases and J by 2 bases, leaving 9 bases between them. Germline V gene sequence: CDR1 SQVTM, CDR2 ANQGSEA. Here the CDR3 reads CSASRTYNSPLHF. CDR3 nucleotides: TGCAGCGCCAGTAGAACCTATAATTCACCCCTCCACTTT.

V and J are TRBV15 and TRBJ1-2, with TRBD1 matching over 8 bases. V shed 0 bases and J 4 bases; nucleotides not matched to a gene: 1. The CDR3 extends over 14 amino acids. Germline assignment: CDR1 LNHNV and CDR2 YYDKDF (reference sequence). The CDR3 protein is CATSREGTGYGYTF. The CDR3 region has the DNA TGTGCCACCAGCAGAGAGGGGACAGGCTATGGCTACACCTTC. The full variable domain, completed using reference TRBV15 and TRBJ1-2, is DAMVIQNPRYQVTQFGKPVTLSCSQTLNHNVMYWYQQKSSQAPKLLFHYYDKDFNNEADTPDNFQSRRPNTSFCFLDIRSPGLGDTAMYLCATSREGTGYGYTFGSGTRLTVV.

The rearrangement uses TRBV19 and TRBJ2-1; 10 nucleotides line up with TRBD2. The CDR3 sequence is 14 residues long. V trimming: 2 bases; J trimming: 9 bases; junction bases outside the gene matches: 4. Germline lookup yields CDR1 LNHDA and CDR2 SQIVND (reference sequence). The CDR3 nucleotides are TGTGCCAGTAGTATACTAGCGGGAGCGGGTGAGCAGTTCTTC. Its protein is CASSILAGAGEQFF.

This clone has more than one count but fewer than ten. The chain uses TRBV7-8 and TRBJ2-2; TRBD2 agrees at 10 bases. V lost 2 bases and J lost 4; bases outside the gene matches: 4. The CDR3 has 16 residues. CDR1 is SGHVS and CDR2 is FQNEAQ in the germline V gene. CDR3 sequence (DNA): TGTGCCAGCAGCTTACGAGCGGGAGGGTCCACCGGGGAGCTGTTTTTT. It translates to CASSLRAGGSTGELFF. Variable domain in full (rest from reference TRBV7-8 and TRBJ2-2): GAGVSQSPRYKVAKRGQDVALRCDPISGHVSLFWYQQALGQGPEFLTYFQNEAQLDKSGLPSDRFFAERPEGSVSTLKIQRTQQEDSAVYLCASSLRAGGSTGELFFGEGSRLTVL.

V gene TRBV19 combines with J gene TRBJ2-1, with TRBD2 matching over 7 bases. Germline V gene data show CDR1 as LNHDA and CDR2 as SQIVND (reference sequence). After removal of 2 bases from V and 14 bases from J, the junction contained 15 bases not matched to a gene. The CDR3 runs 15 residues. This CDR3 reads CASSINRASGDPEFF. CDR3 sequence (DNA): TGTGCCAGTAGTATAAATCGGGCTAGCGGAGATCCGGAGTTCTTC.

This clone was found once. The chain joins TRBV5-1 to TRBJ1-5; unclear D gene. The germline CDR1 and CDR2 sequences are SGHRS and YFSETQ. This CDR3 is built from 14 residues. The ends were cut back, 0 bases at V and 9 bases at J, with 13 bases in the middle. The CDR3, as DNA: TGCGCCAGCAGCTTGGGGCTAGGGCAAACGCCCCAGCATTTT. As protein: CASSLGLGQTPQHF.